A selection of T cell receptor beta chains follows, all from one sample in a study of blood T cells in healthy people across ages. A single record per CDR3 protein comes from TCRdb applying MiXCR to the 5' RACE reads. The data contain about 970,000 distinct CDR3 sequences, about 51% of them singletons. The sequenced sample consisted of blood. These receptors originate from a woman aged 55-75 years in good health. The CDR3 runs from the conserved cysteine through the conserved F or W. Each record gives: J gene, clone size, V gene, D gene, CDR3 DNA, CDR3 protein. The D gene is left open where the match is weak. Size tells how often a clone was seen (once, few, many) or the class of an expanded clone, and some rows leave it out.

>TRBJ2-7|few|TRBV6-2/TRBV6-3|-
TGTGCCAGCAGTTACTCCCCTCACTCCTACGAGCAGTACTTC
CASSYSPHSYEQYF
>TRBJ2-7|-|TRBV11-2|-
TGTGCCAGCAGCTTAAACCGACAACGAGGGTTCTACGAGCAGTACTTC
CASSLNRQRGFYEQYF
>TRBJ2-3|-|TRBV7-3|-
TGTGCCAGCAGCTTAAGCAGGGCGACAGATACGCAGTATTTT
CASSLSRATDTQYF
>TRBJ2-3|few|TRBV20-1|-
TGCAGTGCTAGAGCTCTTCTAGAAACGCAGTATTTT
CSARALLETQYF
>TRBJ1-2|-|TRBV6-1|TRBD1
TGTGCCAGCAGGACAGAGGTGGGACAGGTGAACTATGGCTACACCTTC
CASRTEVGQVNYGYTF
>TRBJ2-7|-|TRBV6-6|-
TGTGCCAGCAGTAGGCGTCAGGTATACGAGCAGTACTTC
CASSRRQVYEQYF
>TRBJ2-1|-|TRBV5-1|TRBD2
TGCGCCAACAGCTTGACAGCGGGAGGTAATGAGCAGTTCTTC
CANSLTAGGNEQFF
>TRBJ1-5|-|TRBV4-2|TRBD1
TGTGCCAGCAGCCATGGACAGGGAGGGAATCAGCCCCAGCATTTT
CASSHGQGGNQPQHF
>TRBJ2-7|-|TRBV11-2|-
TGTGCCAGCAGCTTAAACCTCGGGGCCTACGAGCAGTACTTC
CASSLNLGAYEQYF
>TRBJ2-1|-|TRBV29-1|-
TGCAGCGCCGGACAGTACAATGAGCAGTTCTTC
CSAGQYNEQFF
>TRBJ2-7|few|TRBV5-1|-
TGCGCCAGCAGCTCCACCCCGGGCAGGGGACACGAGCAGTACTTC
CASSSTPGRGHEQYF
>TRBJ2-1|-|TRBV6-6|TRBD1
TGTGCCAGCAGCCTAAGGGGACAGGGGTACAATGAGCAGTTCTTC
CASSLRGQGYNEQFF
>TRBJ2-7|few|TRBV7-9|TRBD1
TGTGCCAGCAGCTCAAACAGGGGGGCCAACGAGCAGTACTTC
CASSSNRGANEQYF
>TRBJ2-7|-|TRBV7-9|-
TGTGCCAGCAGCTCCCCCTTGCGGGACGAGCAGTACTTC
CASSSPLRDEQYF
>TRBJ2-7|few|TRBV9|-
TGTGCCAGCAGCGTAGGGGCTAGCGACTCCTACGAGCAGTACTTC
CASSVGASDSYEQYF
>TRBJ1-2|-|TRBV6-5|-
TGTGCCAGCAGTCGAGACACCTCAAACTATGGCTACACCTTC
CASSRDTSNYGYTF
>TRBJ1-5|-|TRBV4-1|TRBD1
TGCGCCAGCAGCCAAGATCCCCAAATGGCCGGGACAGGGGTGATCTCTAGCAATCAGCCCCAGCATTTT
CASSQDPQMAGTGVISSNQPQHF
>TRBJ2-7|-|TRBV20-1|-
TGCAGTGCTTATCGAGACGGGAGCTCCTACAATGAGCAGTACTTC
CSAYRDGSSYNEQYF
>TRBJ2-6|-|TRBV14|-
TGTGCCAGCAGCCAATTTACTGGCCTCTTCCTGACTTTC
CASSQFTGLFLTF
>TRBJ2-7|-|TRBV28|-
TGTGCCAGCAGTTTATCGGTTTCCCGGGTCGAGCAGTACTTC
CASSLSVSRVEQYF
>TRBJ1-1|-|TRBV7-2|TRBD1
TGTGCCAGCAGCCCGGGAAGGACAGGGACTGAAGCTTTCTTT
CASSPGRTGTEAFF
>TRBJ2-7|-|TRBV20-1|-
TGCAGTGCCCTACGGGGACACAGCTATGAGCAGTACTTC
CSALRGHSYEQYF
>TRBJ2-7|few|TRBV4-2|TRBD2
TGTGCCAGCAGCCATCCAGGGGGACTAGCGATGGCCGAGCAGTACTTC
CASSHPGGLAMAEQYF
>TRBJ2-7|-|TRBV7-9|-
TGTGCCAGCAGCGCAACAGCTGTCTGGGGCTACGAGCAGTACTTC
CASSATAVWGYEQYF
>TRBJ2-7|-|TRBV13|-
TGTGCCAGCAGCTTAGTCGGATCCCGGAGGAGCTACGAGCAGTACTTC
CASSLVGSRRSYEQYF
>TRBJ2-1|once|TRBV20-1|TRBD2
TGCAGTGCTAGAGAGGGGACTAGCGGGAGAGGAGGTGAGCAGTTCTTC
CSAREGTSGRGGEQFF
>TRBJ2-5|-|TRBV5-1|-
TGCGCCAGCAGCCCGACCTCAGGCAATGAGCAGTACTTC
CASSPTSGNEQYF
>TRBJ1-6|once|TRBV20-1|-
TGCAGTGCTGAAGGCAGGGGAGCATCACCCCTCCACTTT
CSAEGRGASPLHF
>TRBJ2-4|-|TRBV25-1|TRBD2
TGTGCCAGCAGTGAGGTGAGGGCGGGAGGAAAAAACATTCAGTACTTC
CASSEVRAGGKNIQYF
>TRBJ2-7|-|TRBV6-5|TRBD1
TGTGCCAGCAGTCCCGGGACAGACATGGCCTACGAGCAGTACTTC
CASSPGTDMAYEQYF
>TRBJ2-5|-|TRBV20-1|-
TGCAGTGCTACAAGGGGCGCCAGGGATGAGCAGTACTTC
CSATRGARDEQYF
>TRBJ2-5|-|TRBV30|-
TGTGCCTGGAGTTCTCACTTTCCGGAGACCCAGTACTTC
CAWSSHFPETQYF
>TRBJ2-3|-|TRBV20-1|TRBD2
TGCAGTGCTAGAGCGGGAGCGGGAGTAGCAGATACGCAGTATTTT
CSARAGAGVADTQYF
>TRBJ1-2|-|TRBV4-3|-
TGCGCCAGCAGCCAAGGGACAGCGAATAACTATGGCTACACCTTC
CASSQGTANNYGYTF
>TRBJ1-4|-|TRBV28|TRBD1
TGTGCCAGCAGTTTGAACAGGGGGCCTGAAAAACTGTTTTTT
CASSLNRGPEKLFF
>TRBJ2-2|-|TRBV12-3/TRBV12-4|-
TGTGCCAGCAGGACCCCCGGTTGGGGGCTGGGGACCGGGGAGCTGTTTTTT
CASRTPGWGLGTGELFF
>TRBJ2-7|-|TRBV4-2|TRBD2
TGTGCCAGCAGCCCGTTGGTAGCGGGAATGTCCTACGAGCAGTACTTC
CASSPLVAGMSYEQYF
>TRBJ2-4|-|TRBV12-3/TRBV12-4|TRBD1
TGTGCCAGCAGTTCGCCTGACAGGGCGGAAAACATTCAGTACTTC
CASSSPDRAENIQYF
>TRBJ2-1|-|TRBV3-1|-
TGTGCCAGCAGCCAAGATAGTACGAGCAATGAGCAGTTCTTC
CASSQDSTSNEQFF
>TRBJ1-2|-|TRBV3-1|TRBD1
TGTGCCAGCGGAAGGGGACAGGGGGGCTATGGCTACACCTTC
CASGRGQGGYGYTF
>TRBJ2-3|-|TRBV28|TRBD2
TGTGCCAGCAGCAGGTCCCAAGGCGGGAGAAAGGGTACGCAGTATTTT
CASSRSQGGRKGTQYF
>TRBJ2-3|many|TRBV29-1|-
TGCAGCGTGGTGGAAGGGGCAGATACGCAGTATTTT
CSVVEGADTQYF